One and the same sample provided the 25 T cell receptor beta chains below, sequenced in a study of blood T cells in healthy people across ages. For the second PCR, which ran for 7 to 11 cycles, a sample-barcoded 5' primer and a J-beta primer mix were used. Via MiXCR, TCRdb re-called the 5' RACE reads, giving one row per CDR3 protein. This table has about 1,500,000 distinct CDR3 sequences, roughly 28% appearing once. The specimen sequenced was blood. These receptors were collected from a woman aged 25 to 45 in good health.

This clonotype occurred many times. The genes are TRBV6-2 or TRBV6-3 and TRBJ2-6; D ambiguous. Germline V CDR1 and CDR2: MNHEY, SVGEGT. The CDR3 has 17 amino acids. V lost 2 bases and J lost 0, with 11 bases in between. CDR3 amino acids: CASSYDRRSSGANVLTF. In DNA form, the CDR3 reads TGTGCCAGCAGTTACGACCGCAGGAGCTCTGGGGCCAACGTCCTGACTTTC.

In this sample, this clonotype turned up once. The junction does not match germline at one end; this may be a read error. The chain links TRBV7-9 to TRBJ2-3, with 11 bases fitting TRBD2. The CDR3 extends over 14 amino acids. In germline, CDR1 is SEHNR, CDR2 FQNEAQ (reference sequence). CDR3 DNA sequence: TGTGCCAGCAGTCGTAGCGGGAGGGCTTATACGCAGGATTTT. Its protein product is CASSRSGRAYTQDF.

The genes are TRBV2 and TRBJ2-1; maybe TRBD1 (6 bases). The CDR3 length is 15 residues. CDR1 SNHLY and CDR2 FYNNEI come from the germline V gene. The V and J ends lost 1 base and 5 bases respectively, with 12 bases between them. The CDR3 DNA reads as TGTGCCAGCAGTGAAGAGCAGGGGAACGACAATGAGCAGTTCTTC. Translated: CASSEEQGNDNEQFF.

The gene calls are TRBV18 and TRBJ1-5; D gene unclear. This CDR3 spans 16 amino acids. V was shortened by 2 bases and J by 0 bases, with 11 bases between the two germline ends. The germline gives CDR1 KGHSH, CDR2 LQKENI. The DNA for the CDR3 is TGTGCCAGCTCACCATTGGGAACCGTTAGCAATCAGCCCCAGCATTTT. Translation: CASSPLGTVSNQPQHF.

This clonotype has more than one count but fewer than ten. The chain joins TRBV7-2 to TRBJ2-4, with no clear D. This CDR3 is built from 13 residues. Germline CDR1 reads SGHTA; CDR2 reads FQGNSA. V lost 2 bases and J 8 bases, leaving 10 bases between the germline ends. The DNA for the CDR3 is TGTGCCAGCAGCTTATCAGAGGTAGACATTCAGTACTTC. Translated, it gives CASSLSEVDIQYF. Together with reference TRBV7-2 and TRBJ2-4, the CDR3 gives the full variable domain: GAGVSQSPSNKVTEKGKDVELRCDPISGHTALYWYRQSLGQGLEFLIYFQGNSAPDKSGLPSDRFSAERTGGSVSTLTIQRTQQEDSAVYLCASSLSEVDIQYFGAGTRLSVL.

The V and J genes are TRBV7-9 and TRBJ2-2; possibly TRBD1 for D (6 bases). With 5 bases removed from V and 1 base from J, the gap between germline ends came to 14 bases. The length of the CDR3 is 16 residues. Per the germline V gene, CDR1 is SEHNR and CDR2 is FQNEAQ (reference sequence). CDR3 residues: CASSVYRDKNTGELFF. Here the CDR3 DNA reads TGTGCCAGCAGCGTCTACCGGGACAAGAACACCGGGGAGCTGTTTTTT.

The J gene is TRBJ2-3, the V gene TRBV10-3; perhaps TRBD2 as D (6 bases). V was cut by 8 bases and J by 2 bases, with 11 bases left in between. The CDR3 has 13 residues. Germline assignment: CDR1 ENHRY and CDR2 SYGVKD. In DNA, the CDR3 is TGTGCCATCGCAGGAGGGCCCACAGATACGCAGTATTTT. Residues: CAIAGGPTDTQYF.

This clonotype occurred many times. The chain carries TRBV6-5 and TRBJ2-7; 8 positions agree with TRBD1. Germline CDR1 and CDR2: MNHEY and SVGAGI. The CDR3 has 14 amino acids. V lost 6 bases to trimming and J lost 2 bases; unmatched junction nucleotides: 6. The CDR3 reads CASSDPGGAYEQYF. The CDR3, as DNA: TGTGCCAGCAGCGACCCAGGGGGCGCCTACGAGCAGTACTTC.

This rearrangement joins TRBV30 to TRBJ1-5, with 12 bases lining up with TRBD1. The germline CDR1 and CDR2 sequences are GTSNPN and SVGIG (reference sequence). Unmatched junction bases numbered 2, after V lost 3 bases and J lost 8 bases. This CDR3 spans 13 amino acids. CDR3 protein: CAWSGTGGKPQHF. Written as DNA, the CDR3 is TGTGCCTGGAGCGGGACAGGGGGCAAGCCCCAGCATTTT.

The J gene is TRBJ2-1, the V gene TRBV14; D might be TRBD2 (5 bases). Trimming cost V 3 bases and J 10 bases, with 13 bases left between them. Germline-derived CDR1 and CDR2 are SGHDN and FVKESK. This CDR3 spans 13 amino acids. For the CDR3, the DNA is TGTGCCAGCAGCCATATTAGCGCCTACGAGCAGTTCTTC. It yields the protein CASSHISAYEQFF.

This chain links TRBV6-2 or TRBV6-3 with TRBJ1-1, with D unclear. This CDR3 is built from 12 residues. Trimming took 5 bases from V and 5 from J, leaving 9 bases between them. The V gene's germline CDR1 is MNHEY and CDR2 SVGEGT. CDR3 in amino acids: CASSRRVTEAFF. The CDR3 coding sequence is TGTGCCAGCAGTCGGCGCGTGACTGAAGCTTTCTTT.

V is TRBV7-9 and J is TRBJ2-7; D unclear. The V gene's germline CDR1 is SEHNR and CDR2 FQNEAQ (reference sequence). Trimming took 6 bases from V and 7 from J, leaving 19 bases between them. The CDR3 sequence is 14 residues long. CDR3 bases: TGTGCCAGCAGATTCGGCACCCAAGGGTATGAGCAGTACTTC. Amino acids: CASRFGTQGYEQYF.

This clonotype appeared a few times. Mismatch with germline at one junction end may stem from a read error. This chain links TRBV7-9 with TRBJ1-5; the D gene is possibly TRBD1 (6 bases). The germline gives CDR1 SEHNR, CDR2 FQNEAQ (reference sequence). The CDR3 sequence is 15 residues long. The DNA of the CDR3 is TGTGCCAGCAGCACTACAGGGAATAGCGATCAGCCCCAGCATTTT. Its translation: CASSTTGNSDQPQHF.

The V gene is TRBV9, the J gene TRBJ2-7; D is perhaps TRBD2 (6 bases). The CDR3 extends over 14 amino acids. Germline V CDR1 and CDR2: SGDLS, YYNGEE. V was cut by 2 bases and J by 6 bases, with 15 bases left in between. The CDR3 loop is CASSVDPYGSEQYF. CDR3 coding DNA: TGTGCCAGCAGCGTTGACCCCTACGGGAGCGAGCAGTACTTC. Based on the CDR3 plus reference TRBV9 and TRBJ2-7, the full variable domain is DSGVTQTPKHLITATGQRVTLRCSPRSGDLSVYWYQQSLDQGLQFLIQYYNGEERAKGNILERFSAQQFPDLHSELNLSSLELGDSALYFCASSVDPYGSEQYFGPGTRLTVT.

This clonotype was seen a few times. The rearrangement joins TRBV9 to TRBJ2-1, with a weak D call TRBD1 (5 bases). V lost 0 bases to trimming and J lost 8 bases, with 9 bases between them. Germline V gives CDR1 SGDLS, CDR2 YYNGEE. The length of the CDR3 is 13 residues. Written as DNA, the CDR3 is TGTGCCAGCAGCGTAGATAGCAGGGATGAGCAGTTCTTC. Its protein product is CASSVDSRDEQFF.

The rearrangement joins TRBV9 to TRBJ2-7; possibly TRBD1 for D (6 bases). The CDR3 length is 14 residues. The V and J ends lost 0 bases and 2 bases respectively, with 9 bases between them. Germline assignment: CDR1 SGDLS and CDR2 YYNGEE. CDR3 in amino acids: CASSVDQGPYEQYF. CDR3 coding DNA: TGTGCCAGCAGCGTAGACCAGGGGCCCTACGAGCAGTACTTC.

At least ten counts were recorded for this clonotype. The genes are TRBV4-1 and TRBJ2-5; D might be TRBD2 (5 bases). V lost 2 bases, J lost 5 bases, and 18 bases lay in between. Looked up from germline, CDR1 is MGHRA and CDR2 is YSYEKL. CDR3 size: 16 residues. The CDR3 bases are TGCGCCAGCAGCCAAAGCGCAGTTGTGCTAGCTGAGACCCAGTACTTC. Amino acids: CASSQSAVVLAETQYF.

J is TRBJ2-7 and V is TRBV3-1; D is unclear. This CDR3 comprises 13 residues. Trimming took off 3 bases at V and 2 bases at J, with 8 bases between the two ends. Per the germline V gene, CDR1 is LGHDT and CDR2 is YNNKEL (reference sequence). The CDR3 DNA reads TGTGCCAGCAGCCACGCCAGAGCCTACGAGCAGTACTTC. It is translated as CASSHARAYEQYF.

This sequence joins TRBV7-2 and TRBJ2-7; D unresolved. V dropped 2 bases and J dropped 7 bases, with 12 bases sitting between them. The CDR3 consists of 13 residues. Per the germline V gene, CDR1 is SGHTA and CDR2 is FQGNSA. The chain's CDR3 is CASSLTPFNEQYF. CDR3 bases: TGTGCCAGCAGCTTAACCCCCTTCAATGAGCAGTACTTC.

This clonotype appeared a few times. This sequence joins TRBV6-5 and TRBJ2-7; 7 bases agree with TRBD1. This CDR3 contains 13 residues. Unmatched junction bases numbered 5, after V lost 7 bases and J lost 2 bases. Germline V CDR1 and CDR2: MNHEY, SVGAGI. This CDR3 is CASTRGTTYEQYF. DNA for the CDR3: TGTGCCAGCACCAGGGGGACCACCTACGAGCAGTACTTC.

The chain couples TRBV29-1 to TRBJ2-3; the D gene could be TRBD1 or TRBD2 (7 bases each). V lost 0 bases and J lost 10, with 26 bases in between. The CDR3 is 17 residues long. Germline CDR1 is SQVTM and CDR2 is ANQGSEA. The DNA for the CDR3 is TGCAGCGTTGAAGATCAGGCGGCGTCCAGGGGGGGAATCGCGCAGTATTTT. It codes for CSVEDQAASRGGIAQYF.

This clonotype was seen at least ten times. The chain joins TRBV11-1 to TRBJ2-1; 7 bases align to TRBD1. CDR3 size: 15 residues. The J segment lost 5 bases and the V segment lost 5 bases, leaving 9 bases of the junction unmatched. The germline gives CDR1 SGHAT, CDR2 FQDESV (reference sequence). The CDR3 DNA follows: TGTGCCAGCAGCAAGACAGGGAAACAAAACAATGAGCAGTTCTTC. The encoded protein is CASSKTGKQNNEQFF.

This clonotype was observed many times. The rearrangement links TRBV4-2 to TRBJ2-7; TRBD2 might be the D (6 bases). CDR1 is LGHNA, CDR2 YNFKEQ, per germline. Trimming took 1 base from V and 2 from J, leaving 15 bases between them. This CDR3 comprises 16 residues. The CDR3 DNA sequence: TGTGCCAGCAGCCAAGGGACCGGGACTGCAGCCTACGAGCAGTACTTC. This translates into CASSQGTGTAAYEQYF.

The J gene is TRBJ1-2, the V gene TRBV28; D not certain. The length of the CDR3 is 13 residues. Trimming cost V 4 bases and J 4 bases, with 10 bases left between them. Germline V gene data show CDR1 as MDHEN and CDR2 as SYDVKM. The CDR3 loop reads CASSWENRYGYTF. DNA of the CDR3: TGTGCCAGCAGTTGGGAAAATCGCTATGGCTACACCTTC.

J is TRBJ1-5 and V is TRBV19; tentatively, D is TRBD1 (6 bases). The CDR3 runs 14 residues. Germline CDR1 and CDR2: LNHDA and SQIVND (reference sequence). Trimming removed 7 bases at V and 2 bases at J, with 12 bases between. The CDR3 reads CASTPGGGNQPQHF. The CDR3 DNA reads as TGTGCCAGTACCCCCGGGGGCGGCAATCAGCCCCAGCATTTT.